The clone carrying this T cell receptor beta chain was detected only once. The entry originates in a study of blood T cells in healthy people across ages. For the second PCR, which ran for about 6 to 12 cycles, a sample-barcoded 5' primer and a J-beta primer mix were used. One entry per CDR3 protein results from TCRdb running MiXCR on the 5' RACE reads. The sample lists approximately 2,000,000 distinct CDR3 sequences; approximately 40% were seen once. The CDR3 extends over 14 amino acids. Trimming took 7 bases from V and 5 from J, leaving 17 bases between them. What was sequenced was blood. The chain recombines TRBV12-3 or TRBV12-4 with TRBJ1-1; D gene uncertain. This TCR came from a human donor in good health. CDR3 amino acids: CASTRGIFETEAFF. In nucleotides, the CDR3 is TGTGCCAGCACCAGAGGGATCTTTGAAACTGAAGCTTTCTTT.